Below, one TCR beta chain is given with its context. The antigen is undetermined. Some clones are missing from TCRdb's copy, which holds only in-frame ones; the method was immunoSEQ multiplex PCR. The top ten clones hold approximately 90% of a sample with more than 2,500 clones, around 89% of them seen once. Per germline, CDR1 SGDLS and CDR2 YYNGEE. V gave up 2 bases and J gave up 5 bases, with 14 bases separating them. This CDR3 comprises 14 residues. This specimen comes from a study of STAT3 mutations in large granular lymphocyte leukemia. General study results and limits: In T-cell large granular lymphocyte leukemia, about half of patients showed multiple immunodominant subclonotypes.

The TCR originated in a woman between 65 and 79 years old with T-cell large granular lymphocyte leukemia. Some clones in this sample may be carry-over from other donors' samples. The J gene is TRBJ2-7, the V gene TRBV9, with D tentatively TRBD2 (5 bases). Source material: peripheral blood mononuclear cells. This CDR3 is CASSVGGANDEQYF. Here the CDR3 DNA reads TGTGCCAGCAGCGTTGGAGGCGCCAATGACGAGCAGTACTTC. Supplemented by reference TRBV9 and TRBJ2-7, the full variable domain reads DSGVTQTPKHLITATGQRVTLRCSPRSGDLSVYWYQQSLDQGLQFLIQYYNGEERAKGNILERFSAQQFPDLHSELNLSSLELGDSALYFCASSVGGANDEQYFGPGTRLTVT.